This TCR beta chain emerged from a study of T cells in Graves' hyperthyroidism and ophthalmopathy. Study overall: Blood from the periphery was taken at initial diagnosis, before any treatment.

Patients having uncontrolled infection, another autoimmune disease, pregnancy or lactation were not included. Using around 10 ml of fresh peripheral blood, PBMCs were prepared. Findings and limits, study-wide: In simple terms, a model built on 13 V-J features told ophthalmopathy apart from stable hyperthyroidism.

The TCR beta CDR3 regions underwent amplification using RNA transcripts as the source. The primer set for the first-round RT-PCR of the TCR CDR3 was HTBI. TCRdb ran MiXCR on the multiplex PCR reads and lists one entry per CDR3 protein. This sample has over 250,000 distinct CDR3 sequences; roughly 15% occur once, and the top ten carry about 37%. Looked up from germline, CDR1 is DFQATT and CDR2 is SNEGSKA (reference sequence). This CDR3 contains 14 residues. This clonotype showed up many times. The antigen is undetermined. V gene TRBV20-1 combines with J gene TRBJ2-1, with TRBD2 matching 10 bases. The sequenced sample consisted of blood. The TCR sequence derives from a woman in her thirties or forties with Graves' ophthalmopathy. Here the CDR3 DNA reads TGCAGCGCGGACACTAGCGGGACCTACAATGAGCAGTTCTTC. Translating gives CSADTSGTYNEQFF.